The present T cell receptor (beta chain) was sequenced within a study of T cell changes during pregnancy in multiple sclerosis. Germline V gives CDR1 MDHEN, CDR2 SYDVKM. With 7 bases clipped from V and 4 bases from J, the junction kept 17 bases outside the gene matches. The CDR3 has 18 residues. Profiled with immunoSEQ multiplex PCR; TCRdb holds only in-frame clones, not every one. Of around 55,000 clones listed, 93% are singletons. J is TRBJ2-5 and V is TRBV28; 11 bases match TRBD2. This receptor was obtained from a female donor with multiple sclerosis, enrolled in a pregnancy study. The sequencing used CD8+ T cells from peripheral blood mononuclear cells, collected in the second trimester of pregnancy. The CDR3 DNA is TGTGCCAGCAACATCCCCGCGGGGCTAGCGGGAGGCCGAGAGACCCAGTACTTC. It is translated as CASNIPAGLAGGRETQYF.